The table lists the clone carrying this T cell receptor beta chain with many counts. The CDR3 has 15 amino acids. Germline V gene data show CDR1 as DFQATT and CDR2 as SNEGSKA (reference sequence). J lost 7 bases, V lost 0 bases, and 10 bases had no gene match. This sample is drawn from a study of blood T cells in healthy people across ages. A sample-barcoded 5' primer and a J-beta primer mix were used in a second PCR of about 7 to 11 cycles. Each CDR3 protein is one row after TCRdb ran MiXCR on the 5' RACE reads. This sample carries some 1.5 million distinct CDR3 sequences, 25% to 30% of them seen once, and the ten largest clones take 6.5% to 8.5%.

This sequence originates from a woman aged 30 to 39 in good health. The specimen was blood. The chain joins TRBV20-1 to TRBJ2-7; 9 bases match TRBD1. CDR3 sequence (DNA): TGCAGTGCTAGAGATTCGACAGGGGGGAGACTGGAGCAGTACTTC. As protein: CSARDSTGGRLEQYF.